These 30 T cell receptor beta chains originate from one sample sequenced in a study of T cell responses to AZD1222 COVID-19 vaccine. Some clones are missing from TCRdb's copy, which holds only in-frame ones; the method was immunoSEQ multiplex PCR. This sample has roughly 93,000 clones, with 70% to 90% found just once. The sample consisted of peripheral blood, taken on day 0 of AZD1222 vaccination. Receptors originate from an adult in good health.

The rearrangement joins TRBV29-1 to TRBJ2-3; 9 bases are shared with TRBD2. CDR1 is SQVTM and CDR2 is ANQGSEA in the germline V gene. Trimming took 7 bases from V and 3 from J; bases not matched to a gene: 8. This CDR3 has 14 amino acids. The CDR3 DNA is TGCAGCGGAGGACTAGCGATAGGAACAGATACGCAGTATTTT. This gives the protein CSGGLAIGTDTQYF.

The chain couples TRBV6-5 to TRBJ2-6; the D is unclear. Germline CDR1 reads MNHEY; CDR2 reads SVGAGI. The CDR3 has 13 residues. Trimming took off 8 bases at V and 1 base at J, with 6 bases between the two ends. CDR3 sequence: CASFKSGANVLTF. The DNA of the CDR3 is TGTGCCAGCTTCAAATCTGGGGCCAACGTCCTGACTTTC.

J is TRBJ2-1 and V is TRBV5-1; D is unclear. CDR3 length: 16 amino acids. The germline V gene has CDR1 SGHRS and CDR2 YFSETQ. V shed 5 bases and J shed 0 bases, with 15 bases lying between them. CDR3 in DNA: TGCGCCAGCAGGACGGACGCCTGGAGCTCCTACAATGAGCAGTTCTTC. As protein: CASRTDAWSSYNEQFF.

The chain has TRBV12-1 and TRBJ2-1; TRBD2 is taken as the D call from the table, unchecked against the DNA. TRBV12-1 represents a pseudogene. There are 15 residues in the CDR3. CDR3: CASSFAGRGPPQQFF. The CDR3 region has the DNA TGTGCCAGCAGCTTTGCGGGGAGGGGACCCCCGCAGCAGTTCTTC.

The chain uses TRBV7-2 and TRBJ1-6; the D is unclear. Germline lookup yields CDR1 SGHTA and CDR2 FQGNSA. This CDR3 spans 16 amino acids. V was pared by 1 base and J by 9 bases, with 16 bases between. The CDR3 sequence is CASSLDPPILGSPLHF. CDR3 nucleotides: TGTGCCAGCAGCTTAGACCCCCCAATTTTGGGTTCACCCCTCCACTTT.

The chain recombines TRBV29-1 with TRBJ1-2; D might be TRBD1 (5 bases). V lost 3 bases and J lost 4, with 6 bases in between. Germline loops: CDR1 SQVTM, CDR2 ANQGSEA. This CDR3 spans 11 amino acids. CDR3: CSVDTGYGYTF. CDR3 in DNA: TGCAGCGTTGACACAGGCTATGGCTACACCTTC.

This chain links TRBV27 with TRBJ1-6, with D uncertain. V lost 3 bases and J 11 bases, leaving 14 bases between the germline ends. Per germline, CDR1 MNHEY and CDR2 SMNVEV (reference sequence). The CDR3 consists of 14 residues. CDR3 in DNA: TGTGCCAGCAGTTTCCACTGGCCTGAAGCACCCCTCCACTTT. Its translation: CASSFHWPEAPLHF.

The CDR3 sequence: CASSQDRGRTFEQYF. DNA of the CDR3: TGCGCCAGCAGCCAAGACAGGGGGCGCACGTTCGAGCAGTACTTC. This chain joins TRBV4-1 and TRBJ2-7; 8 bases are shared with TRBD1. CDR1 and CDR2 (germline): MGHRA, YSYEKL. V lost 0 bases to trimming and J lost 6 bases; unmatched junction nucleotides: 7. This CDR3 spans 15 amino acids.

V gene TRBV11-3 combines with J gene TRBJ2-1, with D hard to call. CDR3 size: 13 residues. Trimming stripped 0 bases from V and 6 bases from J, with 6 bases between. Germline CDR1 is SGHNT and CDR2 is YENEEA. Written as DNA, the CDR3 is TGTGCCAGCAGCTTAGACCTTCTCAATGAGCAGTTCTTC. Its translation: CASSLDLLNEQFF.

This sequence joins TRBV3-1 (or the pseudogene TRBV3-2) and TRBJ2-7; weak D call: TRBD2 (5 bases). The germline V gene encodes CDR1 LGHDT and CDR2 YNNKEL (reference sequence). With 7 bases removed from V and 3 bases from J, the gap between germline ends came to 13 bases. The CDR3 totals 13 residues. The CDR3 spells CASTRSGDYEQYF. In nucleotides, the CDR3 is TGTGCCAGCACCCGGTCCGGGGACTACGAGCAGTACTTC.

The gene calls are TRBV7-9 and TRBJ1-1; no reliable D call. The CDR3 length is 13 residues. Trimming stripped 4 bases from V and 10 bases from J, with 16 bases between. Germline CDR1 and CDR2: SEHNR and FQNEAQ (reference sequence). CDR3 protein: CASSSEVQEAAFF. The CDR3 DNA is TGTGCCAGCAGCTCAGAAGTCCAGGAGGCAGCTTTCTTT.

The chain's CDR3 is CASSRGQARENEQYF. Written as DNA, the CDR3 is TGCGCCAGCAGTCGAGGACAGGCAAGAGAGAACGAGCAGTACTTC. V usage is TRBV10-2 and J usage is TRBJ2-7; 7 bases map to TRBD1. From germline, CDR1 is WSHSY and CDR2 SAAADI. The J segment lost 5 bases and the V segment lost 5 bases, leaving 12 bases of the junction unmatched. The CDR3 runs 15 residues.

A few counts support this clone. The CDR3 is CASSLGRDLNTEAFF. CDR3 DNA: TGCGCCAGCAGCTTGGGGCGGGACCTGAACACTGAAGCTTTCTTT. This chain links TRBV5-1 with TRBJ1-1, with D possibly TRBD1 on 5 matching bases. Germline CDR1 reads SGHRS; CDR2 reads YFSETQ. The CDR3 spans 15 residues. V lost 0 bases and J 0 bases, leaving 9 bases between the germline ends.

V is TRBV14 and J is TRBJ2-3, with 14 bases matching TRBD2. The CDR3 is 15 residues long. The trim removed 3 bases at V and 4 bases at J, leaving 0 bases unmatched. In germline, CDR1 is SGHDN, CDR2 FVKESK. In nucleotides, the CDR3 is TGTGCCAGCAGCCAGACTAGCGGGGGGGCAGATACGCAGTATTTT. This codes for CASSQTSGGADTQYF.

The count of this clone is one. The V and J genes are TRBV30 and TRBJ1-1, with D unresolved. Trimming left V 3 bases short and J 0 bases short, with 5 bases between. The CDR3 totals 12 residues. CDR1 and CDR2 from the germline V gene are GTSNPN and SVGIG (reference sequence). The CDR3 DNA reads TGTGCCTGGAGCACGTTGAACACTGAAGCTTTCTTT. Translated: CAWSTLNTEAFF.

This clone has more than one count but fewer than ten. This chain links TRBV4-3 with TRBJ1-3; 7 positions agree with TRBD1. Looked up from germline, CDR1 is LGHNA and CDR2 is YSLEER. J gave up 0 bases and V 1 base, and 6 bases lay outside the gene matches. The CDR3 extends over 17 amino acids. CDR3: CASSQGTGLISGNTIYF. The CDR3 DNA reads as TGCGCCAGCAGCCAAGGGACAGGACTTATCTCTGGAAACACCATATATTTT.

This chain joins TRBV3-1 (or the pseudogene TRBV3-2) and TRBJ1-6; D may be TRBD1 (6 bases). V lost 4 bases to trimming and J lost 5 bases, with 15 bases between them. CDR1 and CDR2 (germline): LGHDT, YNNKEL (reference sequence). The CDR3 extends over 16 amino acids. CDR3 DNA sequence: TGTGCCAGCAGCCGATGGACAGACCGAAATAATTCACCCCTCCACTTT. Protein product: CASSRWTDRNNSPLHF.

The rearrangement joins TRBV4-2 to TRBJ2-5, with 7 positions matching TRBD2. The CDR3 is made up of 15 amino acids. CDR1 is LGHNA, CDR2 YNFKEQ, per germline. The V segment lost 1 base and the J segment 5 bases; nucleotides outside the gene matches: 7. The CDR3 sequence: CASSQGEGQGETQYF. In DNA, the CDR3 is TGTGCCAGCAGCCAAGGGGAGGGGCAAGGGGAGACCCAGTACTTC.

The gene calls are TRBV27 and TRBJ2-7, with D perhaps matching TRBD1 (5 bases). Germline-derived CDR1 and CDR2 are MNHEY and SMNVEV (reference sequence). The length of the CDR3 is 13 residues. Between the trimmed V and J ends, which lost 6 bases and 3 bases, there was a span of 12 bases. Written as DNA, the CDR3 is TGTGCCAGCAGCAAGACAGAGAACTACGAGCAGTACTTC. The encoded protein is CASSKTENYEQYF.

This chain's CDR3 is CASSSGQRFNYGYTF. The CDR3 region has the DNA TGTGCCAGCAGCTCCGGACAGAGATTTAACTATGGCTACACCTTC. V is TRBV11-2 and J is TRBJ1-2; D may be TRBD1 (6 bases). The CDR3 length is 15 residues. V dropped 4 bases and J dropped 1 base, with 13 bases sitting between them. CDR1 and CDR2 (germline): SGHAT, FQNNGV.

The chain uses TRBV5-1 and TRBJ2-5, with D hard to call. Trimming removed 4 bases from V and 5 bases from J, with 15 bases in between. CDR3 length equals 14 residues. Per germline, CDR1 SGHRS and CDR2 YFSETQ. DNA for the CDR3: TGCGCCAGCAGCACGGGTATTACGGTGGAGACCCAGTACTTC. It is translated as CASSTGITVETQYF.

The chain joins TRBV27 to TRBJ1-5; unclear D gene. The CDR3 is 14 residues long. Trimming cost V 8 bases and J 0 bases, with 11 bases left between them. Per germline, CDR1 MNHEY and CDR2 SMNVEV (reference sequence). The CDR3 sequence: CASGVVSSNQPQHF. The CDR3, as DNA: TGTGCCAGCGGCGTTGTGAGTAGCAATCAGCCCCAGCATTTT.

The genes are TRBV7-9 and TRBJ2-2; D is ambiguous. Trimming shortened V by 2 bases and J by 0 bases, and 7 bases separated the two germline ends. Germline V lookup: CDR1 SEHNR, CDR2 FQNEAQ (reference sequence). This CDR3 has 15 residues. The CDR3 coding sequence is TGTGCCAGCAGCTTACAGGCAGCGAACACCGGGGAGCTGTTTTTT. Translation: CASSLQAANTGELFF.

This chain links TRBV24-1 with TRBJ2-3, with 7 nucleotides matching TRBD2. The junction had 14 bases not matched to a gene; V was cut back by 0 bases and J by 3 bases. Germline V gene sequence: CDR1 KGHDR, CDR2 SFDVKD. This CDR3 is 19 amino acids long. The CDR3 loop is CATSDLQVAAGEKTDTQYF. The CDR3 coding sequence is TGTGCCACCAGTGATTTGCAAGTGGCGGCGGGAGAAAAGACAGATACGCAGTATTTT.

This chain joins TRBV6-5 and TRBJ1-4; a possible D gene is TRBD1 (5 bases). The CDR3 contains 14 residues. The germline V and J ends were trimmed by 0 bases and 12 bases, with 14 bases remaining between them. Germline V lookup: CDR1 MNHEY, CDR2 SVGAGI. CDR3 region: CASSYSGPPGELFF. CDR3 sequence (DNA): TGTGCCAGCAGTTACTCGGGTCCGCCGGGGGAACTGTTTTTT.

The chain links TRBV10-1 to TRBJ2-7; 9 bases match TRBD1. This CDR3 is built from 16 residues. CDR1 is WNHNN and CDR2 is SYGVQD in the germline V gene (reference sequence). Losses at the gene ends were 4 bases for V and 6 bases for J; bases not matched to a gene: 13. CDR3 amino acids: CASSGPRDRASGEQYF. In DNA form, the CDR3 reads TGCGCCAGCAGTGGCCCCCGGGACAGGGCCAGCGGCGAGCAGTACTTC.

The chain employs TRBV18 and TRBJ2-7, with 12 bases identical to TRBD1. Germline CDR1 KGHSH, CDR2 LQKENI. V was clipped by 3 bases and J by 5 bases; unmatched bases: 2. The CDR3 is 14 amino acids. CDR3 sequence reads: CASSPGTGGDEQYF. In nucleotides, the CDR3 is TGTGCCAGCTCACCCGGGACAGGGGGCGACGAGCAGTACTTC.

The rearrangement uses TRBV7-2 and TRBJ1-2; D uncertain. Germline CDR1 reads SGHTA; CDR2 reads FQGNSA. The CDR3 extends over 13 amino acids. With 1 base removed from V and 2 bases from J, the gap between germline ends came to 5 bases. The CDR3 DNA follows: TGTGCCAGCAGCTTAGTCCAGAACTATGGCTACACCTTC. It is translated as CASSLVQNYGYTF.

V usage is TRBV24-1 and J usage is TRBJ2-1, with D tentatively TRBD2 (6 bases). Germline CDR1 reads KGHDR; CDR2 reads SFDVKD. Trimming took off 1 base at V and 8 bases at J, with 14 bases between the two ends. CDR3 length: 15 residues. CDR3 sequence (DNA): TGTGCCACCAGTGATTTAGACGTCCCGGGGGATGAGCAGTTCTTC. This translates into CATSDLDVPGDEQFF.

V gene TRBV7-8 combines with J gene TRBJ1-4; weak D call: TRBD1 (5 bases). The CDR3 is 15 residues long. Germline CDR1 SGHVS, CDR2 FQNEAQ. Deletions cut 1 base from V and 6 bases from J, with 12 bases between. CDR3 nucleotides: TGTGCCAGCAGCTTAGAGGGGAGGAAACATGAAAAACTGTTTTTT. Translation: CASSLEGRKHEKLFF.